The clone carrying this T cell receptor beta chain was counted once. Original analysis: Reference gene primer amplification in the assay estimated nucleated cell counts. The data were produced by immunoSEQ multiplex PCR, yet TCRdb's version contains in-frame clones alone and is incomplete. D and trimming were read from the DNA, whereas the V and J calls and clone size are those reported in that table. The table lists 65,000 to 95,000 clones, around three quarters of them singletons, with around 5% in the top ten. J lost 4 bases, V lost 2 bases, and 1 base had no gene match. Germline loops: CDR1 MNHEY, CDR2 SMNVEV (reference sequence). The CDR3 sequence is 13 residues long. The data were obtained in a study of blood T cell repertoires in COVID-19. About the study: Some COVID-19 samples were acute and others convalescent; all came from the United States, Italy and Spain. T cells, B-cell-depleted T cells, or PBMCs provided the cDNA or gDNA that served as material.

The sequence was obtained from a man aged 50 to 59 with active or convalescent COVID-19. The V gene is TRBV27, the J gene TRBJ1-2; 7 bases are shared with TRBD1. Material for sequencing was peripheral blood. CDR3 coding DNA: TGTGCCAGCAGTTTAAACAGGGGCTATGGCTACACCTTC. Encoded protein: CASSLNRGYGYTF.